This section outlines one T cell receptor beta chain sequence together with its context. The antigen is not known. PCR involved 60 Vbeta and 13 Jbeta primers. Some clones are missing from TCRdb's copy, which holds only in-frame ones; the method was immunoSEQ multiplex PCR. The sample yields approximately 100,000 clones, about three quarters seen once. There are 11 residues in the CDR3. V gave up 0 bases and J gave up 15 bases, with 9 bases separating them. Germline CDR1 MNHNS, CDR2 SASEGT. This sample was taken from a study of cytomegalovirus exposure and HLA in healthy donors. The study, taken as a whole, reports: It was taken for granted in presence/absence analyses that sequencing depth across donors was roughly uniform. The investigators catalogued 164 TCR beta chains as cytomegalovirus-associated.

The material sequenced was PBMCs. The sequence was obtained from a female donor in good health and CMV-seronegative. J is TRBJ1-5 and V is TRBV6-1; no clear D. The CDR3: CASSEALVLHF. The CDR3 region has the DNA TGTGCCAGCAGTGAAGCACTCGTTCTGCATTTT.